These 2 T cell receptor beta chains were sequenced from one sample in a study of identical twins. TCRdb fed the 5' RACE reads into MiXCR, producing one record per CDR3 protein. The sample comprises 1.5 million to 2 million distinct CDR3 sequences, 25% to 35% of which are singletons, and 0.27% rests with the top ten. Source material: cord blood. The source of these receptors is a newborn girl in good health.

J is TRBJ1-4 and V is TRBV5-4, with 9 bases matching TRBD1. The CDR3 contains 15 residues. CDR1 is SGHNT and CDR2 is YYREEE in the germline V gene (reference sequence). The ends lost 4 bases at V and 8 bases at J; junction bases unmatched: 9. CDR3 nucleotides: TGTGCCAGCAGCCAGCAGACAGGGGGGGTAGAAAAACTGTTTTTT. It is translated as CASSQQTGGVEKLFF. The complete variable domain, with remaining parts taken from reference TRBV5-4 and TRBJ1-4, reads ETGVTQSPTHLIKTRGQQVTLRCSSQSGHNTVSWYQQALGQGPQFIFQYYREEENGRGNFPPRFSGLQFPNYSSELNVNALELDDSALYLCASSQQTGGVEKLFFGSGTQLSVL.

The sample holds a few counts of this clonotype. The chain combines TRBV28 with TRBJ2-7; a weak D match, TRBD2 (6 bases). Deletions cut 1 base from V and 0 bases from J, with 19 bases between. CDR1 is MDHEN and CDR2 is SYDVKM in the germline V gene. The CDR3 consists of 18 residues. Written as DNA, the CDR3 is TGTGCCAGCAGTTTATTGGGGCGGGGACTCTCGAGCTCCTACGAGCAGTACTTC. Translating it yields CASSLLGRGLSSSYEQYF.